This T cell receptor (beta chain) was identified in a study of T cell responses to AZD1222 COVID-19 vaccine (dated by TCRdb to 2020 to 2022). Background on the whole study: TCR sequencing covered 233 trial participants: around 210 given two doses of AZD1222 and about 26 given two doses of MenACWY control vaccine. Enrollment into the trials was organized by age into subgroups of 18-55, 56-69 and 70-plus years, and those subgroups contained approximately 150, 30 and 60 TCR-sequenced participants, respectively.

The CDR3 regions of human TCRbeta chains were analyzed by immunosequencing. The original pipeline was this. TCRs in the repertoires were compared against a reference library of SARS-CoV-2-specific TCRs that had been generated with the MIRA antigen-specificity platform. Breadth was defined as the fraction of unique TCRs that were SARS-CoV-2-associated. Depth was defined as the fraction of total T cells that were SARS-CoV-2-associated. Using the MIRA data, every spike-specific TCR was mapped to the spike region that the TCR reacted to and assigned to either a CD4 or a CD8 class. Log10-transformed breadth and depth values were compared by one-way ANOVA with Sidak's multiple comparisons tests. The clones in this table, taken by TCRdb from immuneACCESS, are in-frame only. Not every clone is retained; where verified, under half of the shortfall comes from an unresolved V gene, and the cause of the rest is unknown. V, J and clone size derive from that table, while D and trimming were established from the DNA sequence. Recorded for this sample are under 200,000 clones; 88% of them occurred a single time. Of the sample, 26% falls within the top ten clones.

The germline V gene specifies MDHEN as CDR1 and SYDVKM as CDR2. V and J lose 4 bases and 2 bases, and a span of 14 bases separates them. The CDR3 starts with the cysteine, ends with the phenylalanine, and has 15 residues. Only the CDR3 part of the read is kept: 45 bases, read in frame from the first base. On this clone itself: What this receptor recognizes is not known. No much larger clonotype is one base removed from it; base qualities were not supplied.

The study at large found these results: Only five or six AZD1222 recipients were SARS-CoV-2 seropositive at baseline, limiting conclusions about previously exposed vaccinees. Because no day 14 peak-response samples were available, the repertoires could be characterized only after the peak T cell response. Reportedly, close to half of the unique spike-specific TCRs recognized epitopes lying outside the regions that are mutated in the B.1.351 and B.1.1.7 variants. Vaccine-associated CD4 TCRs spanned the whole spike protein, with dominant responses in regions 160-218 and 743-854. In the small 56-69-year group, the increase in depth fell short of significance, most likely because of low power. Participants were mostly white British and included more females than males, and it was suggested by the authors that clonal diversity may have been underestimated. After two AZD1222 doses, spike-specific TCR breadth and depth were significantly higher than at day 0 and than in MenACWY recipients.

The time point label, as the study defines it: about 28 days (+/-7) after the second vaccine dose. AZD1222 recipients given second doses at about 4 weeks or at about 12 weeks were pooled, since spike-specific TCR depth and breadth were not found to differ between the two schedules. The vaccinee samples were drawn from two UK trials, COV001 and COV002, one of which was a single-blind randomized controlled phase 2/3 trial testing AZD1222 (ChAdOx1 nCoV-19) in healthy adults. For TCRbeta chain sequencing, PBMC samples from trial participants were taken at day 0 and at day 28 after the second dose. The input for sequencing was peripheral blood, taken 28 days after the second AZD1222 dose. This TCR came from an adult who received the AZD1222 COVID-19 vaccine. Recombination connected TRBV28 to TRBJ1-2; TRBD1 might be the D gene, on 5 matching bases. The CDR3 protein: CASSSTGDANYGYTF. The nucleotide sequence is TGTGCCAGCAGTTCGACCGGGGACGCCAACTATGGCTACACCTTC.